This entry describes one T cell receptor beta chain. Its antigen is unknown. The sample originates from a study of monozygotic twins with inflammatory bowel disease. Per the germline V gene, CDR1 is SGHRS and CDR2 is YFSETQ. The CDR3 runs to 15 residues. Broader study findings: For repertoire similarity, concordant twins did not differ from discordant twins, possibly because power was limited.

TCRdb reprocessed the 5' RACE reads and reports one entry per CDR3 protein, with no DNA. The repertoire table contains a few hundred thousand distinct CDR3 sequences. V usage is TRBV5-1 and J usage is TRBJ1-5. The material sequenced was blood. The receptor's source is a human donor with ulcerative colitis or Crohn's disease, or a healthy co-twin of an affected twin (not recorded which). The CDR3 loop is CASSLTGMAQQPQHF.